This TCR beta chain derives from a study of T cell responses to AZD1222 COVID-19 vaccine. Looking at the study overall: Pooling covered second doses at about 4 or about 12 weeks.

This clone has a single count. Its specificity is unknown. The repertoire was sequenced with immunoSEQ multiplex PCR; TCRdb's copy has only in-frame clones and lacks some. Of some 120,000 clones in the sample, roughly 90% were seen once. V lost 5 bases and J lost 8; bases outside the gene matches: 13. Germline V gene sequence: CDR1 MNHEY, CDR2 SVGAGI. CDR3 length: 15 residues. General study points: No repertoire was sampled before or during the peak T cell response, only after it. Baseline serostatus was positive in only six AZD1222 recipients.

The TCR comes from an adult in good health. Sample: peripheral blood, taken on day 0 of AZD1222 vaccination. This chain uses TRBV6-5 with TRBJ1-2, with 8 bases matching TRBD1. The DNA for the CDR3 is TGTGCCAGCAGTCCCCCGGGACAGGTATTTAGCGGCTACACCTTC. This gives the protein CASSPPGQVFSGYTF.